A single sample is the source of the 6 T cell receptor beta chains below, sequenced in a study of blood T cell repertoires in COVID-19 (TCRdb year 2020). The method behind the library was the immunoSEQ multiplex PCR assay. TCRdb carries this immuneACCESS record with in-frame sequences only. Its versions omit some clonotypes, under half of them owing to an unresolved V gene in the studies checked, with the rest unexplained. A total of some 170,000 clones appear in this sample, 85% of them only once. Together, the top ten hold roughly 1% of the sample. The sequenced sample consisted of peripheral blood. The receptors derive from a man in his forties with acute or convalescent COVID-19.

This chain connects TRBV29-1 to TRBJ1-3; 8 bases agree with TRBD1. The CDR3 has 15 amino acids. Trimming removed 4 bases from V and 3 bases from J; junction bases left unmatched: 8. The germline V gene has CDR1 SQVTM and CDR2 ANQGSEA. The CDR3 nucleotides read TGCAGCGTTGCCACCAGGACAGGGAGTGGAAACACCATATATTTT. It is translated as CSVATRTGSGNTIYF.

The J gene is TRBJ2-7, the V gene TRBV5-1; 7 positions match TRBD1. Germline values: CDR1 SGHRS, CDR2 YFSETQ. V shed 4 bases and J 5 bases; nucleotides not matched to a gene: 9. This CDR3 has 14 amino acids. The DNA of the CDR3 is TGCGCCAGCAGCGCAGCCGGGACAGAAAACGAGCAGTACTTC. It translates to CASSAAGTENEQYF.

V is TRBV27 and J is TRBJ2-5; no reliable D call. Germline values: CDR1 MNHEY, CDR2 SMNVEV (reference sequence). V lost 5 bases and J 0 bases, leaving 10 bases between the germline ends. This CDR3 comprises 14 residues. Here the CDR3 DNA reads TGTGCCAGCAGTCCCCCCGGGTACCAAGAGACCCAGTACTTC. Translated: CASSPPGYQETQYF.

The V and J genes are TRBV5-8 and TRBJ1-2, with 9 positions matching TRBD1. In germline, CDR1 is SGHTS, CDR2 YDEGEE. After removal of 3 bases from V and 7 bases from J, the junction contained 4 bases not matched to a gene. This CDR3 spans 13 amino acids. For the CDR3, the DNA is TGTGCCAGCAGCTCCGGACAGGGGATTGGCTACACCTTC. Encoded protein: CASSSGQGIGYTF.

The chain is built from TRBV2 and TRBJ2-5; possible D gene TRBD2, 6 bases. The germline V and J ends were trimmed by 8 bases and 1 base, with 17 bases remaining between them. Germline CDR1 reads SNHLY; CDR2 reads FYNNEI. The CDR3 loop spans 15 amino acids. The CDR3, as DNA: TGTGCCAGCGGTCCCGAGGCGGGGTCCCAAGAGACCCAGTACTTC. Encoded protein: CASGPEAGSQETQYF.

The chain couples TRBV2 to TRBJ2-7; 9 bases line up with TRBD1. The V gene's germline CDR1 is SNHLY and CDR2 FYNNEI. This CDR3 has 16 amino acids. V gave up 0 bases and J gave up 2 bases; unmatched junction bases: 5. This chain's CDR3 is CASSEALGTGPYEQYF. The CDR3 DNA follows: TGTGCCAGCAGTGAAGCGCTTGGGACAGGGCCCTACGAGCAGTACTTC.